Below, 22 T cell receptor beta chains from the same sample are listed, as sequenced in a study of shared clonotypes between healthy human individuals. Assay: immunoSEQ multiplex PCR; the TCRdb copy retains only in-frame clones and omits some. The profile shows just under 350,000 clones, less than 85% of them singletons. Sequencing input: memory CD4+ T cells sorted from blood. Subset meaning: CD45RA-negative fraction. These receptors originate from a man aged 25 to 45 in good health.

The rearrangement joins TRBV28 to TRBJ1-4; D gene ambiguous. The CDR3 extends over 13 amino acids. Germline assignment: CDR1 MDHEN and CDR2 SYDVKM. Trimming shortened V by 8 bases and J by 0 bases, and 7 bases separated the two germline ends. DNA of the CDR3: TGTGCCAGCCGGGATTCAACTAATGAAAAACTGTTTTTT. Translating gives CASRDSTNEKLFF.

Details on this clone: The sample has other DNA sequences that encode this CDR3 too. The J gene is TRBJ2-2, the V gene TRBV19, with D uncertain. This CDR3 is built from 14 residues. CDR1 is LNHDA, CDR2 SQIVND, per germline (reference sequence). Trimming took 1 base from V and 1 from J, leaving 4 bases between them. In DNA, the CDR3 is TGTGCCAGTAGTATAGGCAGGAACACCGGGGAGCTGTTTTTT. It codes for CASSIGRNTGELFF. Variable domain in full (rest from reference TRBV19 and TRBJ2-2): DGGITQSPKYLFRKEGQNVTLSCEQNLNHDAMYWYRQDPGQGLRLIYYSQIVNDFQKGDIAEGYSVSREKKESFPLTVTSAQKNPTAFYLCASSIGRNTGELFFGEGSRLTVL.

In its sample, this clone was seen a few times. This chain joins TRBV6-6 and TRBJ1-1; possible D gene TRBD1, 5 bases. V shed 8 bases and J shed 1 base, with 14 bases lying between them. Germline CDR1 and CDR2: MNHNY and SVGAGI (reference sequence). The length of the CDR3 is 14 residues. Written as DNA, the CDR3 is TGTGCCAGCGTGGGGGGGGTGAGGAACACTGAAGCTTTCTTT. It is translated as CASVGGVRNTEAFF.

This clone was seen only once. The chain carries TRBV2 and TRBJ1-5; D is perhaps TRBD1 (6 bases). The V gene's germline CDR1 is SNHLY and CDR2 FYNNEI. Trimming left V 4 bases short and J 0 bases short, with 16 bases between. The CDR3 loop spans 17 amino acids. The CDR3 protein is CASSAAGGVFSNQPQHF. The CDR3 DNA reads TGTGCCAGCAGTGCTGCCGGGGGCGTTTTTAGCAATCAGCCCCAGCATTTT.

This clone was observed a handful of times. CDR3 protein: CASSLVGGSSNQPQHF. The CDR3 DNA is TGTGCCAGCAGCTTAGTGGGGGGTAGCAGCAATCAGCCCCAGCATTTT. The chain joins TRBV7-7 to TRBJ1-5; TRBD1 might be the D (5 bases). Germline-derived CDR1 and CDR2 are SSHAT and FNYEAQ (reference sequence). Trimming left V 1 base short and J 1 base short, with 11 bases between. CDR3 length equals 16 residues.

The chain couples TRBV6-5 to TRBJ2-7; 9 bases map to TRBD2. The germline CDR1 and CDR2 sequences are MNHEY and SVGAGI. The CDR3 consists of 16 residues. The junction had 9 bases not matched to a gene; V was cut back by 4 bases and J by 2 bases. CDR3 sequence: CASSFTLLAGTYEQYF. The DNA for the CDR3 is TGTGCCAGCAGTTTCACCTTACTAGCGGGCACCTACGAGCAGTACTTC.

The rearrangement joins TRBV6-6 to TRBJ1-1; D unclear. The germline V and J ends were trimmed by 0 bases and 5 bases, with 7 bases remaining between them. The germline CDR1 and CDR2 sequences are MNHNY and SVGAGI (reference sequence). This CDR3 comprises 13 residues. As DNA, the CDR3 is TGTGCCAGCAGTTACTCCCTGGATACTGAAGCTTTCTTT. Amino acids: CASSYSLDTEAFF.

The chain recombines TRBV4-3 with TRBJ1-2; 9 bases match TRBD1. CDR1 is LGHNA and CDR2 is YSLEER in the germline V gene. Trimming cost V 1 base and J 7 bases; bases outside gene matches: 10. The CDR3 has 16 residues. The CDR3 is CASSQGTGDYVFGYTF. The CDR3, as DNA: TGCGCCAGCAGCCAAGGGACAGGGGACTACGTATTTGGCTACACCTTC.

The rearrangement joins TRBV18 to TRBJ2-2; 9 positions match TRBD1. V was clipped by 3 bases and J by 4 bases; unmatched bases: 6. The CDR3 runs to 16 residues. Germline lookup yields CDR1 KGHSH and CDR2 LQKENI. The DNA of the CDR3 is TGTGCCAGCTCACCCCGGACAGGGGTTAGCACCGGGGAGCTGTTTTTT. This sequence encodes CASSPRTGVSTGELFF.

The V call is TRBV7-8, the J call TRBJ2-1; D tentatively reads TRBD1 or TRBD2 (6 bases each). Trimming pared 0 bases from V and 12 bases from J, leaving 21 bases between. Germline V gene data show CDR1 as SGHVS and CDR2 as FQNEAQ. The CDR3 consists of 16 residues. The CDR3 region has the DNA TGTGCCAGCAGCTTAGCGCGGGCTGGGGGCGCGGGGTCGCAGTTCTTC. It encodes CASSLARAGGAGSQFF.

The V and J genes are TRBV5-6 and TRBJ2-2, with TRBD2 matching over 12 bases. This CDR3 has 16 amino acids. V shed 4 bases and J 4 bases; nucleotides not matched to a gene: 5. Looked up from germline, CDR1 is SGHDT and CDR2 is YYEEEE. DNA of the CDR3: TGTGCCAGCAGCCAAAGACTAGCGGGAGCCACCGGGGAGCTGTTTTTT. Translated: CASSQRLAGATGELFF. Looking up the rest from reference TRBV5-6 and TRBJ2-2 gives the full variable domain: DAGVTQSPTHLIKTRGQQVTLRCSPKSGHDTVSWYQQALGQGPQFIFQYYEEEERQRGNFPDRFSGHQFPNYSSELNVNALLLGDSALYLCASSQRLAGATGELFFGEGSRLTVL.

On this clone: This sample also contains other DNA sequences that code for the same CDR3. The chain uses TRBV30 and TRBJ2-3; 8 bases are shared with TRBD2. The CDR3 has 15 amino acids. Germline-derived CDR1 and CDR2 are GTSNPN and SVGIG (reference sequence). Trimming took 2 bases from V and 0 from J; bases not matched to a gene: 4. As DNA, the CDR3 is TGTGCCTGGAGTCTTGCTAGCGGGAGCACAGATACGCAGTATTTT. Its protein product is CAWSLASGSTDTQYF.

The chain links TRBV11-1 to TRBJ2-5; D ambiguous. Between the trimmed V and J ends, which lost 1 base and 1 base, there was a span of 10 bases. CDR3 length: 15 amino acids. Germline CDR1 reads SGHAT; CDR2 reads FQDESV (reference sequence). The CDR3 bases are TGTGCCAGCAGCTTAGAGCCCGGGTCCCAAGAGACCCAGTACTTC. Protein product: CASSLEPGSQETQYF. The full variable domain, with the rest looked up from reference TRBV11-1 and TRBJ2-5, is EAEVAQSPRYKITEKSQAVAFWCDPISGHATLYWYRQILGQGPELLVQFQDESVVDDSQLPKDRFSAERLKGVDSTLKIQPAELGDSAMYLCASSLEPGSQETQYFGPGTRLLVL.

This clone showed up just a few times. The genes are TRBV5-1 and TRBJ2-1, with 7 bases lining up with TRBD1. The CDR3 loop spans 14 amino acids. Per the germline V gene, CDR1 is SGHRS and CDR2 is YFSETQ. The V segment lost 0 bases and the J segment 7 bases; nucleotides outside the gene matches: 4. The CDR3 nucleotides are TGCGCCAGCAGCTTGGGGAACAGGGGTAATGAGCAGTTCTTC. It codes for CASSLGNRGNEQFF.

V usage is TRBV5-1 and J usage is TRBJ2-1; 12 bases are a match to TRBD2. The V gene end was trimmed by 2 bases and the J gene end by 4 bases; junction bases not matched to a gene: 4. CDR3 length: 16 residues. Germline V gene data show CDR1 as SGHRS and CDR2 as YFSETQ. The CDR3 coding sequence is TGCGCCAGCAGCTTCCTAGCGGGAGGGATTTACAATGAGCAGTTCTTC. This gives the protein CASSFLAGGIYNEQFF.

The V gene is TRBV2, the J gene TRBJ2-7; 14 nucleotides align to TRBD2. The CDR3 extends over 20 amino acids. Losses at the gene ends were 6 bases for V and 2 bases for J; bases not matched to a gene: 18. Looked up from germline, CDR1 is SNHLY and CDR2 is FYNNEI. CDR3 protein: CASSAREPGLAGAMTYEQYF. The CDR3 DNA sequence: TGTGCCAGCAGCGCCCGTGAACCGGGACTAGCGGGAGCGATGACCTACGAGCAGTACTTC.

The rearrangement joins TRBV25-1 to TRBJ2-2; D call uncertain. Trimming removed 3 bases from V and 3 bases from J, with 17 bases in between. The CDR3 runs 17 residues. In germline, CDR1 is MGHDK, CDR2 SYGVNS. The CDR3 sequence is CASSEIRSTPYTGELFF. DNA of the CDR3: TGTGCCAGCAGTGAGATCCGGAGTACTCCTTACACCGGGGAGCTGTTTTTT.

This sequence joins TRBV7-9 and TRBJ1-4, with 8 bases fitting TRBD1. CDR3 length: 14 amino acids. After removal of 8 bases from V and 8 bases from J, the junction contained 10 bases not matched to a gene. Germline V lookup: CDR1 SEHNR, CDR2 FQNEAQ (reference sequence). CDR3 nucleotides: TGTGCCAGCCAAAGGACAGGGAATGAGGAAAAACTGTTTTTT. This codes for CASQRTGNEEKLFF.

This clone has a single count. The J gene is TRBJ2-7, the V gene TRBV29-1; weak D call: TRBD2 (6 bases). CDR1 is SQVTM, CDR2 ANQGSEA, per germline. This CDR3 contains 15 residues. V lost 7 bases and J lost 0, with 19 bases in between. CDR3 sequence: CSAEGLEGNSYEQYF. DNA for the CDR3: TGCAGCGCCGAAGGGCTGGAGGGAAACTCCTACGAGCAGTACTTC.

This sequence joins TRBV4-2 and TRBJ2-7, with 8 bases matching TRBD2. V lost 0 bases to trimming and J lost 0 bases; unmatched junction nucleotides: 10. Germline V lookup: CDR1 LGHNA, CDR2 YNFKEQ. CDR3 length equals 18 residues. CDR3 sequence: CASSQDREGRTSSYEQYF. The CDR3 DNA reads TGTGCCAGCAGCCAAGACCGGGAGGGGCGAACGAGCTCCTACGAGCAGTACTTC.

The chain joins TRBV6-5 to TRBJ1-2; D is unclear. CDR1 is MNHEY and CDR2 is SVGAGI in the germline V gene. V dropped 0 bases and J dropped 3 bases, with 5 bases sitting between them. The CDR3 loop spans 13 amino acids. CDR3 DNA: TGTGCCAGCAGTTACTCTCGCGACTATGGCTACACCTTC. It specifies CASSYSRDYGYTF.

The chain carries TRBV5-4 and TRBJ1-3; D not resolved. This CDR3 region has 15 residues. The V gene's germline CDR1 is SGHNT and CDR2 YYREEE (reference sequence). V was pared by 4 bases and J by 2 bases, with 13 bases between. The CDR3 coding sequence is TGTGCCAGCAGCCGAGGTCGCGGGCCTGGAAACACCATATATTTT. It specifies CASSRGRGPGNTIYF.